These T cell receptor beta chains were read from a single sample in a study of blood T cell repertoires in COVID-19. Using immunoSEQ multiplex PCR, the repertoire was profiled, and TCRdb retains in-frame clones only, with some absent. Of about 180,000 clones listed, 85% to 90% were seen once; the top ten hold 2.5% to 3.5%. Sample: peripheral blood. Source of these receptors: a woman under 40 with active or convalescent COVID-19. Each CDR3 is given with its conserved first and last residue. The D gene is left open where the match is weak. Size is omitted from some rows. Given values are once, few, many or a class for expanded clones.

TGTGCCAGCAGTCGAGACCGGGACAGGGCCGTAGATACGCAGTATTTT	CASSRDRDRAVDTQYF	TRBJ2-3	TRBV27	16	once	TRBD1
TGTGCCAGTAGTATAGTACCCAGGGTTAATGAGCAGTTCTTC	CASSIVPRVNEQFF	TRBJ2-1	TRBV19	14	NA	NA
TGTGCCAGCAGTTCCCACCGACTAGCGGGGGCCCTAGATACGCAGTATTTT	CASSSHRLAGALDTQYF	TRBJ2-3	TRBV11-3	17	NA	TRBD2
TGCGCCAGCAGCTTGACCTCCCCGTCAGGGAACTATAATTCACCCCTCCACTTT	CASSLTSPSGNYNSPLHF	TRBJ1-6	TRBV5-1	18	NA	NA
TGTGCTAGCAGCTTAGGATCGGGTGGAGAGACCCAGTACTTC	CASSLGSGGETQYF	TRBJ2-5	TRBV7-7	14	NA	NA
TGTGCCAGCAGTTCCCAGGGGAATGAGCAGTTCTTC	CASSSQGNEQFF	TRBJ2-1	TRBV6-2/TRBV6-3	12	NA	NA
TGTGCCAGCAGTTACCAGGGACAGACTGAAGCTTTCTTT	CASSYQGQTEAFF	TRBJ1-1	TRBV6-5	13	NA	TRBD1
TGCAGCGTTGAAGTGGGGGGTGGCTACGAGCAGTACTTC	CSVEVGGGYEQYF	TRBJ2-7	TRBV29-1	13	NA	NA
TGCGCCAGCAGCCAAGGGTCAGGGATCAGCAATCAGCCCCAGCATTTT	CASSQGSGISNQPQHF	TRBJ1-5	TRBV4-1	16	NA	NA
TGTGCCAGCTCGTGGGGCCTGGGGGCCAAAAACATTCAGTACTTC	CASSWGLGAKNIQYF	TRBJ2-4	TRBV28	15	NA	NA
TGTGCCAGTAGTATGCGGGGGGCCAACGTCCTGACTTTC	CASSMRGANVLTF	TRBJ2-6	TRBV19	13	NA	NA
TGTGCCACATCAGGTGAAGGTGGGGAGCTGTTTTTT	CATSGEGGELFF	TRBJ2-2	TRBV19	12	NA	NA
TGTGCCAGCAGTTTGCCAGGGGTCGACGAGCAGTACTTC	CASSLPGVDEQYF	TRBJ2-7	TRBV12-3/TRBV12-4	13	NA	NA
TGTGCCAGCAAGGACCAGGGGGCCGTCTACAATGAGCAGTTCTTC	CASKDQGAVYNEQFF	TRBJ2-1	TRBV28	15	NA	TRBD1
TGTGCCAGTAGTAGACCGGGACAGGGGTTCACTGAAGCTTTCTTT	CASSRPGQGFTEAFF	TRBJ1-1	TRBV19	15	NA	TRBD1
TGTGCCAGCAGTGAACGGGGGAGTGTCTATGGCTACACCTTC	CASSERGSVYGYTF	TRBJ1-2	TRBV2	14	NA	NA
TGTGCCAGTAGTATTTCCCATCTCAGAAGCAATCAGCCCCAGCATTTT	CASSISHLRSNQPQHF	TRBJ1-5	TRBV19	16	once	NA
TGCAGTGCTACTGAGGGACAGGGTATCAGCGAAGCTTTCTTT	CSATEGQGISEAFF	TRBJ1-1	TRBV20-1	14	once	TRBD1
TGTGCCAGCAGCCGAGGACAGCCTGGGTATGGCTACACCTTC	CASSRGQPGYGYTF	TRBJ1-2	TRBV27	14	NA	NA
TGTGCCAGCAGTACTTGGGACTCAAACTACGAGCAGTACTTC	CASSTWDSNYEQYF	TRBJ2-7	TRBV27	14	NA	NA
TGCGCCAGCAGCCTACAGGGTACTCACACCGGGGAGCTGTTTTTT	CASSLQGTHTGELFF	TRBJ2-2	TRBV5-1	15	NA	NA
TGTGCCAGCTCACCATTACAGAGTTACACAGATACGCAGTATTTT	CASSPLQSYTDTQYF	TRBJ2-3	TRBV18	15	NA	NA
TGTGCCAGCAGCTCTCCCTGGACTAGCGGGAGTGCCTTGAATGAGCAGTTCTTC	CASSSPWTSGSALNEQFF	TRBJ2-1	TRBV28	18	NA	TRBD2
TGTGCCACCAGTGATTTGACTCGAGGGAGTGAGCAGTTCTTC	CATSDLTRGSEQFF	TRBJ2-1	TRBV24-1	14	NA	NA
TGCGCCAGCAGCTTCGGGACAGGGGATCTAGTTCCGTTCTTC	CASSFGTGDLVPFF	TRBJ2-1	TRBV5-1	14	NA	TRBD1
TGTGCCAGCTTCGGCGTTGGGGATCAGGGGTACTATGGCTACACCTTC	CASFGVGDQGYYGYTF	TRBJ1-2	TRBV25-1	16	NA	NA
TGTGCTAGTGGTTCGACAGGTGGTGGAAACACCATATATTTT	CASGSTGGGNTIYF	TRBJ1-3	TRBV12-5	14	NA	NA
TGTGCCAGCAGTTTGTCTTGGGAACCCAGGGTGGATGAGCAGTTCTTC	CASSLSWEPRVDEQFF	TRBJ2-1	TRBV28	16	NA	NA
TGTGCCAGCAGTCCCTTGGGGACAGTTTATCAGCCCCAGCATTTT	CASSPLGTVYQPQHF	TRBJ1-5	TRBV28	15	NA	TRBD1
TGTGCCAGCAGCGTAGCGGGGAATAACAGGGACCTCCACTTT	CASSVAGNNRDLHF	TRBJ1-6	TRBV9	14	NA	NA
TGCGCCAGCAGCTTACAGGGTGACGAGCAGTACTTC	CASSLQGDEQYF	TRBJ2-7	TRBV5-1	12	NA	NA
TGTGCCAGCAGCCAAGAGGGGGCGCCTCCTCAGCCCCAGCATTTT	CASSQEGAPPQPQHF	TRBJ1-5	TRBV3-1/TRBV3-2	15	NA	NA
TGTGCCAGCTCACCAACAGATAGCAATCAGCCCCAGCATTTT	CASSPTDSNQPQHF	TRBJ1-5	TRBV18	14	NA	NA
TGTGCCAGCAGTTTATGGTACCCGGGACAGAACTACGAGCAGTACTTC	CASSLWYPGQNYEQYF	TRBJ2-7	TRBV27	16	NA	TRBD1
TGTGCCAGCAGCCAAGACGCGACAAGAGGCTACACCTTC	CASSQDATRGYTF	TRBJ1-2	TRBV3-1/TRBV3-2	13	once	NA
TGTGCCAGTAGTATATTCGCGAGACAGGGAGATCAGCCCCAGCATTTT	CASSIFARQGDQPQHF	TRBJ1-5	TRBV19	16	few	TRBD1
TGTGCCAGCAGTGAAGGGACAGGGTTTAGCAATCAGCCCCAGCATTTT	CASSEGTGFSNQPQHF	TRBJ1-5	TRBV6-1	16	NA	TRBD1
TGTGCCAGCAGCTTAGTTCGGGACACTGTCTCCTACGAGCAGTACTTC	CASSLVRDTVSYEQYF	TRBJ2-7	TRBV7-9	16	NA	NA
TGTGCCAACCAAGGGGCGCTAGGGAATCAGCCCCAGCATTTT	CANQGALGNQPQHF	TRBJ1-5	TRBV28	14	few	NA
TGTGCCAGCAGCTATCCCGGACAGGGGCGAACTGAAGCTTTCTTT	CASSYPGQGRTEAFF	TRBJ1-1	TRBV7-9	15	NA	TRBD1
TGTGCCAGCAGCTTGGGACTAGCGGGGGAAATGTTCTTC	CASSLGLAGEMFF	TRBJ2-1	TRBV5-6	13	NA	TRBD2
TGTGCCAGCAGCTTATACAGGGTACCTAACTATGGCTACACCTTC	CASSLYRVPNYGYTF	TRBJ1-2	TRBV5-4	15	few	NA
TGTGCCAGCAGCCAAGCCCAGAACGAGCAGTACTTC	CASSQAQNEQYF	TRBJ2-7	TRBV3-1/TRBV3-2	12	NA	NA
TGCGCCTCTTGTGGTAGCGGGAGGCCATACAATGAGCAGTTCTTC	CASCGSGRPYNEQFF	TRBJ2-1	TRBV5-1	15	NA	TRBD2
TGTGCCAGCACCTTGGACAGGGTAGTCCCTGAAGCTTTCTTT	CASTLDRVVPEAFF	TRBJ1-1	TRBV28	14	NA	TRBD1
TGTGCCAGCAGCGCCCATTCTAGCGGGGGGACTAGCACAGATACGCAGTATTTT	CASSAHSSGGTSTDTQYF	TRBJ2-3	TRBV9	18	NA	TRBD2
TGTGCCAGCAGCGTAGGGGCAGGGTCCTACACAGATACGCAGTATTTT	CASSVGAGSYTDTQYF	TRBJ2-3	TRBV9	16	NA	NA
TGTGCCGTGGAGGCAGGGGCTAACTATGGCTACACCTTC	CAVEAGANYGYTF	TRBJ1-2	TRBV6-6	13	NA	NA
TGTGCCAGATGCCGACTAGCGACCTGCACAGATACGCAGTATTTT	CARCRLATCTDTQYF	TRBJ2-3	TRBV6-5	15	NA	TRBD2
TGTGCCACCAGCAGAGATAGGGGGGAGACCCAGTACTTC	CATSRDRGETQYF	TRBJ2-5	TRBV15	13	NA	NA
TGTGCCTGGAAAGTCGGACAGGGACTCTCGACCGGGGAGCTGTTTTTT	CAWKVGQGLSTGELFF	TRBJ2-2	TRBV30	16	NA	TRBD1
TGCGCCAGCAGTGAGTGGACAGGGGGCAGGAACACTGAAGCTTTCTTT	CASSEWTGGRNTEAFF	TRBJ1-1	TRBV10-2	16	NA	TRBD1
TGTGCCACCAGTGATTTCGGGACAGGGACTTACAATGAGCAGTTCTTC	CATSDFGTGTYNEQFF	TRBJ2-1	TRBV24-1	16	NA	TRBD1
TGCGCCAGCAGACTGGGGCCTTTTAGGACAACCTATGGCTACACCTTC	CASRLGPFRTTYGYTF	TRBJ1-2	TRBV5-1	16	few	NA